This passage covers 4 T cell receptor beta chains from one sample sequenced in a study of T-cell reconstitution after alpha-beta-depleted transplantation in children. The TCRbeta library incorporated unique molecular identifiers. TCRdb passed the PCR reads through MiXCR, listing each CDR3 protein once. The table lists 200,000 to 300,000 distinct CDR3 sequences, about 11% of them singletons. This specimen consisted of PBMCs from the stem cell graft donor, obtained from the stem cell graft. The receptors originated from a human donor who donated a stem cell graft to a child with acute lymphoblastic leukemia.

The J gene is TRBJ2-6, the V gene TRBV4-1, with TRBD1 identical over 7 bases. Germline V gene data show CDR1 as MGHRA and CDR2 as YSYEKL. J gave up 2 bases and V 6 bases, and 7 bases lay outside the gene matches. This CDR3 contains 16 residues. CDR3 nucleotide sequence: TGCGCCAGCAGGAAAAGACAGGGTGCTGGGGCCAACGTCCTGACTTTC. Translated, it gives CASRKRQGAGANVLTF.

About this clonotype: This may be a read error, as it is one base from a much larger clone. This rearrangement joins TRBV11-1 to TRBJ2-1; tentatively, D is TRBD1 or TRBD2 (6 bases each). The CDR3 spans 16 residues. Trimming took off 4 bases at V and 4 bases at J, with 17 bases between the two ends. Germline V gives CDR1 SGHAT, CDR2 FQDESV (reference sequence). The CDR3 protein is CASSSRGRSGYNEQFF. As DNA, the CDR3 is TGTGCCAGCAGCTCCCGGGGGCGGTCGGGATACAATGAGCAGTTCTTC.

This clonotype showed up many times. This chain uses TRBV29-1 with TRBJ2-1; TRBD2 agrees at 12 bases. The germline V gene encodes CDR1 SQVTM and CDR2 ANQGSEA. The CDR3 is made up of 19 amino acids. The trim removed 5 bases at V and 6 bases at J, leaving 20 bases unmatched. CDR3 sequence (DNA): TGCAGCGTTTTGGGTGGGCTAGCGGGAGGGCCAAGCTCAGGCAATGAGCAGTTCTTC. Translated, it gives CSVLGGLAGGPSSGNEQFF.

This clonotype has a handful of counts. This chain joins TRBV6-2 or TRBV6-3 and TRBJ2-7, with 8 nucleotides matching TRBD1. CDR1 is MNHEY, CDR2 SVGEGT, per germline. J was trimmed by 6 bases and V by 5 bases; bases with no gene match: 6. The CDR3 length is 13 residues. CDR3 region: CASSRTGSGEQYF. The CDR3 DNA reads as TGTGCCAGCAGTCGGACAGGGAGCGGCGAGCAGTACTTC.